This TCR beta chain was identified in a study of beta chain features in type 1 diabetes. Across the study: Similarity in age, gender and cell yields was seen between patients and healthy donors. In all, 85 million to 130 million sorted cells from all samples were analyzed.

Overall study findings and caveats: At VDJ recombination sites, type 1 diabetes patients had fewer insertions and more deleted nucleotides.

Germline V gives CDR1 MNHNY, CDR2 SVGAGI (reference sequence). V gave up 4 bases and J gave up 5 bases, with 9 bases separating them. CDR3 length: 12 amino acids. Sequencing targeted expressed TCRB transcripts, as all isolated RNA had been reverse transcribed. The method was immunoSEQ multiplex PCR; TCRdb's version includes in-frame clones alone and lacks a portion of them. The profile shows over 700,000 clones, roughly a sixth of them singletons. On this clone: Its antigen is unknown.

Sample: naive CD4+ T cells from blood. This clonotype originated in a woman aged 18 to 35 in good health. The rearrangement uses TRBV6-6 and TRBJ2-7; D is perhaps TRBD2 (5 bases). CDR3 sequence reads: CASSSRENEQYF. CDR3 sequence (DNA): TGTGCCAGCAGTTCTCGGGAAAACGAGCAGTACTTC.